The 28 T cell receptor beta chains in this list originate from one sample, sequenced in a study of blood T cell repertoires in COVID-19. Clones were read by immunoSEQ multiplex PCR, and TCRdb kept only the in-frame ones, dropping some. This table has 300,000 to 400,000 clones, 85% to 90% appearing once. Sequences were obtained from PBMCs or T cells enriched from blood (not recorded which). These receptors all stem from a woman aged 25 to 39 with acute COVID-19.

This chain uses TRBV9 with TRBJ1-1; 9 nucleotides align to TRBD1. CDR3 size: 15 residues. CDR1 SGDLS and CDR2 YYNGEE come from the germline V gene. Trimming cost V 0 bases and J 3 bases; bases outside gene matches: 3. Here the CDR3 reads CASSVEGQGYTEAFF. DNA for the CDR3: TGTGCCAGCAGCGTAGAGGGACAGGGATACACTGAAGCTTTCTTT.

The chain is built from TRBV19 and TRBJ1-5; no definite D call. The CDR3 is 10 residues long. The V gene lost 11 bases and the J gene lost 9 bases, with 11 bases spanning the gap. CDR1 LNHDA and CDR2 SQIVND come from the germline V gene (reference sequence). This chain's CDR3 is CAPPGLPQHF. The CDR3, as DNA: TGTGCCCCTCCGGGGTTGCCCCAGCATTTT.

The chain links TRBV3-1 (or the pseudogene TRBV3-2) to TRBJ1-4; TRBD1 matches at 7 bases. The CDR3 is 13 amino acids. Germline V CDR1 and CDR2: LGHDT, YNNKEL (reference sequence). V trimming: 4 bases; J trimming: 4 bases; junction bases outside the gene matches: 0. Here the CDR3 reads CASSRQGNEKLFF. DNA of the CDR3: TGTGCCAGCAGCCGACAGGGTAATGAAAAACTGTTTTTT.

This clone was detected only once. The chain uses TRBV2 and TRBJ1-5; a possible D gene is TRBD1 (6 bases). Germline loops: CDR1 SNHLY, CDR2 FYNNEI. Trimming left V 6 bases short and J 6 bases short, with 12 bases between. The CDR3 has 13 amino acids. CDR3 DNA: TGTGCCAGCAGACCAGGGGTAGTTCAGCCCCAGCATTTT. Its translation: CASRPGVVQPQHF.

DNA of the CDR3: TGTGCCACCAGTGATCACAGGGCGAGCACAGATACGCAGTATTTT. This gives the protein CATSDHRASTDTQYF. The J gene is TRBJ2-3, the V gene TRBV24-1, with TRBD1 as a possible D gene (6 bases). Germline V gene sequence: CDR1 KGHDR, CDR2 SFDVKD. V lost 3 bases and J 0 bases, leaving 9 bases between the germline ends. The CDR3 sequence is 15 residues long.

As to this clone: A read error may produce the germline difference seen at one junction end. The chain is built from TRBV3-1 (or the pseudogene TRBV3-2) and TRBJ2-7; 10 bases match TRBD2. There are 15 residues in the CDR3. From germline, CDR1 is LGHDT and CDR2 YNNKEL (reference sequence). The CDR3 coding sequence is TGTGCCAGCAGCCTAGGAAGGCTAGCGGGGGCCGAGGAGTACTTC. It specifies CASSLGRLAGAEEYF.

The CDR3 is CSVLPGGAYEQYF. The CDR3 DNA sequence: TGCAGCGTTCTTCCAGGGGGCGCTTACGAGCAGTACTTC. The V call is TRBV29-1, the J call TRBJ2-7; 8 bases agree with TRBD1. Losses at the gene ends were 5 bases for V and 4 bases for J; bases not matched to a gene: 7. This CDR3 spans 13 amino acids. Germline V gene data show CDR1 as SQVTM and CDR2 as ANQGSEA.

The genes are TRBV24-1 and TRBJ1-1; TRBD1 is a possible D gene (6 bases). The CDR3 covers 13 residues. V lost 12 bases and J 4 bases, leaving 17 bases between the germline ends. Germline lookup yields CDR1 KGHDR and CDR2 SFDVKD. The CDR3 loop is CAPKGEGGTEAFF. In DNA form, the CDR3 reads TGTGCCCCGAAGGGGGAAGGGGGCACTGAAGCTTTCTTT.

The gene calls are TRBV7-3 and TRBJ2-2; 8 bases align to TRBD2. J was trimmed by 4 bases and V by 4 bases; bases with no gene match: 5. Per the germline V gene, CDR1 is SGHTA and CDR2 is FQGTGA. This CDR3 spans 15 amino acids. The CDR3 DNA sequence: TGTGCCAGCAGCTCGAGCGGGGGAGTCACCGGGGAGCTGTTTTTT. Amino acids: CASSSSGGVTGELFF.

This clone was recorded only once. The CDR3 reads CASSSPGASGTYEQYF. The DNA of the CDR3 is TGTGCCAGCAGCTCACCCGGGGCTAGCGGTACCTACGAGCAGTACTTC. V is TRBV5-6 and J is TRBJ2-7; the match to TRBD2 covers 7 bases. This CDR3 region has 16 residues. CDR1 and CDR2 from the germline V gene are SGHDT and YYEEEE. The V and J ends lost 3 bases and 2 bases, in that order; junction bases with no gene match: 11.

V usage is TRBV5-1 and J usage is TRBJ2-7; the match to TRBD2 covers 9 bases. The germline gives CDR1 SGHRS, CDR2 YFSETQ. This CDR3 spans 14 amino acids. V shed 4 bases, J shed 6 bases, and the junction held 8 bases outside the gene matches. This CDR3 is CASSRSGRQSEQYF. CDR3 DNA: TGCGCCAGCAGCAGAAGCGGGAGGCAGTCCGAGCAGTACTTC.

The J gene is TRBJ1-2, the V gene TRBV7-2; 7 nucleotides agree with TRBD1. Germline values: CDR1 SGHTA, CDR2 FQGNSA. The CDR3 is made up of 15 amino acids. The trim removed 5 bases at V and 4 bases at J, leaving 10 bases unmatched. Here the CDR3 DNA reads TGTGCCAGCAGCCCCGGCCAGGGGGTAATCTATGGCTACACCTTC. Translation: CASSPGQGVIYGYTF.

With regard to this clone: The same CDR3 is also encoded by other DNA sequences in this sample. The rearrangement joins TRBV29-1 to TRBJ1-1, with D unclear. V lost 4 bases and J 4 bases, leaving 7 bases between the germline ends. In germline, CDR1 is SQVTM, CDR2 ANQGSEA. This CDR3 region has 11 residues. The CDR3: CSVGRGTEAFF. CDR3 DNA sequence: TGCAGCGTTGGGCGGGGCACTGAAGCTTTCTTT.

This chain uses TRBV5-5 with TRBJ1-3, with a possible D match to TRBD1 (6 bases). V was shortened by 4 bases and J by 0 bases, with 14 bases between the two germline ends. Per germline, CDR1 SGHKS and CDR2 YYEKEE (reference sequence). The CDR3 extends over 16 amino acids. Here the CDR3 DNA reads TGTGCCAGCAGCCAAATAGGGGGAAACTCTGGAAACACCATATATTTT. It codes for CASSQIGGNSGNTIYF.

The V call is TRBV5-6, the J call TRBJ2-1; 11 nucleotides line up with TRBD1. Germline V gene data show CDR1 as SGHDT and CDR2 as YYEEEE. Trimming at V came to 4 bases and at J to 9 bases, leaving 9 bases not matched to a gene. The CDR3 covers 15 residues. The CDR3 DNA follows: TGTGCCAGCAGCAAGGGGGACAGGGGGGAGGGTGAGCAGTTCTTC. Protein sequence: CASSKGDRGEGEQFF.

The V and J genes are TRBV7-3 and TRBJ1-3, with D possibly TRBD1 on 5 matching bases. Deletions cut 6 bases from V and 7 bases from J, with 16 bases between. From germline, CDR1 is SGHTA and CDR2 FQGTGA. The CDR3 is 14 amino acids. In nucleotides, the CDR3 is TGTGCCAGCAGTCCTCATCCGGGGGACAACACCATATATTTT. It specifies CASSPHPGDNTIYF. Looking up the rest from reference TRBV7-3 and TRBJ1-3 gives the full variable domain: GAGVSQTPSNKVTEKGKYVELRCDPISGHTALYWYRQSLGQGPEFLIYFQGTGAADDSGLPNDRFFAVRPEGSVSTLKIQRTERGDSAVYLCASSPHPGDNTIYFGEGSWLTVV.

V usage is TRBV5-1 and J usage is TRBJ2-2; 7 bases are a match to TRBD2. V lost 4 bases and J lost 1; bases outside the gene matches: 4. CDR3 size: 15 residues. Germline CDR1 and CDR2: SGHRS and YFSETQ. The CDR3 here is CASSNSGENTGELFF. CDR3 coding DNA: TGCGCCAGCAGCAACAGCGGGGAGAACACCGGGGAGCTGTTTTTT.

V usage is TRBV25-1 and J usage is TRBJ2-2; 7 bases line up with TRBD1. Germline V lookup: CDR1 MGHDK, CDR2 SYGVNS. The V and J ends lost 5 bases and 0 bases, in that order; junction bases with no gene match: 12. CDR3 length equals 18 residues. CDR3 protein: CASSKPAQGTSNTGELFF. CDR3 in DNA: TGTGCCAGCAGTAAGCCCGCACAGGGGACCTCGAACACCGGGGAGCTGTTTTTT.

J is TRBJ1-4 and V is TRBV5-1, with 9 positions matching TRBD1. There are 15 residues in the CDR3. Germline assignment: CDR1 SGHRS and CDR2 YFSETQ. V dropped 4 bases and J dropped 5; count of bases not matched to a gene: 6. This chain's CDR3 is CASSTMTGGNEKLFF. CDR3 nucleotide sequence: TGCGCCAGCAGCACGATGACAGGGGGGAATGAAAAACTGTTTTTT.

In this sample, this clone turned up once. This rearrangement joins TRBV19 to TRBJ2-4, with D possibly matching TRBD2 (6 bases). The V end lost 5 bases, the J end lost 9 bases, and 20 bases lay between the germline ends. The germline V gene has CDR1 LNHDA and CDR2 SQIVND (reference sequence). This CDR3 has 15 residues. The CDR3 is CASSPSRDLGLIQYF. The CDR3 region has the DNA TGTGCCAGTAGTCCTAGCCGGGACTTGGGGCTCATTCAGTACTTC.

The chain is built from TRBV5-1 and TRBJ1-6; D unclear. CDR3 length equals 14 residues. Trimming took off 4 bases at V and 5 bases at J, with 10 bases between the two ends. Germline CDR1 is SGHRS and CDR2 is YFSETQ. In DNA, the CDR3 is TGCGCCAGCAGCGTGGAATCAAATAATTCACCCCTCCACTTT. This gives the protein CASSVESNNSPLHF.

This clone was found a few times. The chain combines TRBV5-1 with TRBJ2-7; D is ambiguous. There are 14 residues in the CDR3. Germline V gives CDR1 SGHRS, CDR2 YFSETQ. V was pared by 0 bases and J by 3 bases, with 10 bases between. The CDR3 nucleotides are TGCGCCAGCAGCTTGGGCCAGGCATACTACGAGCAGTACTTC. Protein sequence: CASSLGQAYYEQYF.

CDR3 sequence reads: CASSQEDRGWVDSPLHF. The DNA of the CDR3 is TGTGCCAGCAGCCAAGAGGACAGGGGGTGGGTGGATTCACCCCTCCACTTT. The chain joins TRBV3-1 (or the pseudogene TRBV3-2) to TRBJ1-6, with 10 positions matching TRBD1. The CDR3 has 17 amino acids. V was clipped by 0 bases and J by 8 bases; unmatched bases: 7. The V gene's germline CDR1 is LGHDT and CDR2 YNNKEL (reference sequence).

This clone occurred a few times. The rearrangement uses TRBV15 and TRBJ1-1; D may be TRBD1 (6 bases). Germline V lookup: CDR1 LNHNV, CDR2 YYDKDF (reference sequence). V dropped 0 bases and J dropped 3 bases, with 11 bases sitting between them. The CDR3 covers 15 residues. CDR3 amino acids: CATSRDSSGDTEAFF. CDR3 DNA sequence: TGTGCCACCAGCAGAGACTCCTCAGGGGACACTGAAGCTTTCTTT. The complete variable domain, with remaining parts taken from reference TRBV15 and TRBJ1-1, reads DAMVIQNPRYQVTQFGKPVTLSCSQTLNHNVMYWYQQKSSQAPKLLFHYYDKDFNNEADTPDNFQSRRPNTSFCFLDIRSPGLGDTAMYLCATSRDSSGDTEAFFGQGTRLTVV.

The V and J genes are TRBV4-1 and TRBJ2-7; 8 nucleotides match TRBD1. After removal of 1 base from V and 3 bases from J, the junction contained 5 bases not matched to a gene. The CDR3 is made up of 15 amino acids. Per germline, CDR1 MGHRA and CDR2 YSYEKL. Here the CDR3 reads CASSQGTGSNYEQYF. CDR3 in DNA: TGCGCCAGCAGCCAAGGGACAGGGTCCAACTACGAGCAGTACTTC.

This clone came up once. The rearrangement joins TRBV5-8 to TRBJ2-5; possible D gene TRBD1, 5 bases. Germline CDR1 and CDR2: SGHTS and YDEGEE. Trimming pared 0 bases from V and 5 bases from J, leaving 11 bases between. The CDR3 loop spans 14 amino acids. In nucleotides, the CDR3 is TGTGCCAGCAGCTTGGGCAGGGTTATCGAGACCCAGTACTTC. Translation gives CASSLGRVIETQYF.

V and J are TRBV7-2 and TRBJ2-5, with 8 bases identical to TRBD1. The length of the CDR3 is 15 residues. The junction had 7 bases not matched to a gene; V was cut back by 2 bases and J by 5 bases. The germline CDR1 and CDR2 sequences are SGHTA and FQGNSA. The CDR3 nucleotides are TGTGCCAGCAGCTTACGGACAGGGAGATGGGAGACCCAGTACTTC. This codes for CASSLRTGRWETQYF.

The chain is built from TRBV7-9 and TRBJ1-5; D unclear. V was trimmed by 1 base and J by 4 bases, leaving 8 bases between them. The V gene's germline CDR1 is SEHNR and CDR2 FQNEAQ (reference sequence). The CDR3 consists of 14 residues. For the CDR3, the DNA is TGTGCCAGCAGCTTAGGGCAGTTAAATCAGCCCCAGCATTTT. This translates into CASSLGQLNQPQHF.